This T cell receptor beta chain is from a study of a mutant IDH1 vaccine in newly diagnosed glioma. Time point reported: week 35, safety follow-up. Topical imiquimod accompanied each vaccine dose, which consisted of 300 ug of mutant IDH1 20-mer peptide. The CDR3 covers 13 residues. Germline CDR1 SGHVS, CDR2 FNYEAQ. V lost 0 bases and J 6 bases, leaving 8 bases between the germline ends. Measured with immunoSEQ multiplex PCR; TCRdb has only the in-frame clones, and not every one. The sample yields tens of thousands of clones, roughly 77% seen once. This clone has just one count. What it recognizes is unknown.

Material: PBMCs, obtained from a glioma patient whose treatment included an IDH1 peptide vaccine. The genes are TRBV7-6 and TRBJ1-1; D gene unclear. The receptor's source is a man aged 35 to 55 with glioma. Some clones in this sample may be carry-over from other donors' samples. The CDR3 DNA reads TGTGCCAGCAGCTTAGCTGGTTTGTCTGAAGCTTTCTTT. Translated, it gives CASSLAGLSEAFF.